This T cell receptor (beta chain) was sequenced for a study of cytomegalovirus exposure and HLA in healthy donors. General study results and limits: 87-base-pair reads could not separate some V segments, including TRBV6-2 and TRBV6-3. Most CMV-associated TCR beta chains were later found to appear HLA-restricted. A later analysis found TCR association rates differed by HLA locus, highest for DRB1 and lowest for HLA-C. In terms of immune exposure information, only CMV serostatus was available.

CDR1 is SEHNR and CDR2 is FQNEAQ in the germline V gene (reference sequence). V gave up 5 bases and J gave up 6 bases, with 16 bases separating them. This CDR3 is built from 14 residues. The PCR contained 60 Vbeta and 13 Jbeta primers. Here immunoSEQ multiplex PCR was the method, and the copy in TCRdb shows in-frame clones only, minus some. The sample carries some 130,000 clones, 70% to 75% recorded once. Points on this clone: The antigen is unknown.

The chain couples TRBV7-9 to TRBJ1-2; no clear D gene. The origin of this receptor is a male donor in good health and CMV-seronegative. The sample taken for sequencing was PBMCs. The DNA for the CDR3 is TGTGCCAGCAGCCACCCACGAGTGGGCCATGGCTACACCTTC. Its translation: CASSHPRVGHGYTF.